This TCR beta chain was sequenced during a study of blood T cell repertoires in COVID-19 (TCRdb year 2020). About the full investigation: Samples from collaborators originated in the United States, Italy and Spain and spanned both the acute and convalescent phases of COVID-19. The prospective study material was composed of cDNA or gDNA derived from T cells, B-cell-depleted T cells, or PBMCs. Deeply sampled blood TCRbeta repertoires from subjects exposed to, actively infected with, or recovered from COVID-19 were included in the dataset. The repertoires were made available in a free public database intended to serve as a resource for research on the immune response to SARS-CoV-2. The samples were drawn from the first 160 participants of the ongoing ImmuneRACE study and from 950 to 1,500 subjects provided by 6 global collaborators. Sample metadata almost always included a de-identified subject ID, COVID-19 status, age in years and sex. Where available, HLA class I and class II types were obtained from metadata supplied by the sample provider rather than from assay-based typing. What the authors observed across the whole study: How much clinical and demographic metadata was included differed by source and by participant, and the metadata was provided uncurated.

The immunoSEQ Assay, a bias-controlled multiplex PCR, was used to amplify TCRbeta CDR3 regions from genomic DNA. Turning to the authors' computational methods: The number of nucleated cells in each sample was estimated from the amplification of reference gene primers within the assay. To quantify the absolute abundance of each unique TCRbeta CDR3 rearrangement, sequence reads were collapsed and filtered. For each sample, productive Simpson clonality was calculated by taking the square root of Simpson's diversity index across productive rearrangements. TCRdb carries this immuneACCESS record with in-frame sequences only. Its versions omit some clonotypes, under half of them owing to an unresolved V gene in the studies checked, with the rest unexplained. For V, J and clone size, that table is used; D and trimming come from the DNA. Counted in this sample were over 250,000 clones; around 82% of them appeared once. The ten largest account for over 9% of the sample.

According to the germline V gene, CDR1 reads SGHNT and CDR2 reads YENEEA. Here V drops 0 bases and J drops 6 bases, and the junction holds 3 bases not matched to any gene. Spanning cysteine to phenylalanine, the CDR3 consists of 15 amino acids. Only the CDR3 DNA stays, 45 bases, in frame from base 1. Regarding this clone: Its specific antigen is unknown. No base qualities exist here, and no much larger clone lies one base off it.

A second Seattle source provided samples from volunteer blood donors who had recovered from COVID-19. Whole blood was collected in K2EDTA tubes by collaborating institutions according to the institutions' own protocols. For TCRbeta analysis, collaborator samples were shipped as frozen whole blood, as isolated PBMCs, or as DNA extracted from either sample type. The rearrangement combines TRBV11-3 with TRBJ2-1; a stretch of 9 junction bases matches TRBD2. This sequence was found in a woman in her 50s who had recovered from COVID-19. Sequencing input: peripheral blood. The CDR3 reads CASSLEASGTNEQFF. In nucleotides, the sequence is TGTGCCAGCAGCTTAGAAGCTAGCGGGACCAATGAGCAGTTCTTC.